This section outlines one T cell receptor beta chain sequence together with its context. V lost 4 bases and J 4 bases, leaving 16 bases between the germline ends. This CDR3 is 15 amino acids long. Germline CDR1 SQVTM, CDR2 ANQGSEA. The data are from a study of cytomegalovirus exposure and HLA in healthy donors. Primers: 60 Vbeta forward and 13 Jbeta reverse. Assay: immunoSEQ multiplex PCR; the TCRdb copy retains only in-frame clones and omits some. The sample lists 120,000 or so clones; about 15% were seen once. Sequencing input: PBMCs. The V call is TRBV29-1, the J call TRBJ2-2, with a weak D call TRBD2 (6 bases). This receptor was identified in a female donor in good health and CMV-seropositive. In DNA form, the CDR3 reads TGCAGCGTTGCGAAGACCCAGGAGGGCACCGGGGAGCTGTTTTTT. This encodes CSVAKTQEGTGELFF.